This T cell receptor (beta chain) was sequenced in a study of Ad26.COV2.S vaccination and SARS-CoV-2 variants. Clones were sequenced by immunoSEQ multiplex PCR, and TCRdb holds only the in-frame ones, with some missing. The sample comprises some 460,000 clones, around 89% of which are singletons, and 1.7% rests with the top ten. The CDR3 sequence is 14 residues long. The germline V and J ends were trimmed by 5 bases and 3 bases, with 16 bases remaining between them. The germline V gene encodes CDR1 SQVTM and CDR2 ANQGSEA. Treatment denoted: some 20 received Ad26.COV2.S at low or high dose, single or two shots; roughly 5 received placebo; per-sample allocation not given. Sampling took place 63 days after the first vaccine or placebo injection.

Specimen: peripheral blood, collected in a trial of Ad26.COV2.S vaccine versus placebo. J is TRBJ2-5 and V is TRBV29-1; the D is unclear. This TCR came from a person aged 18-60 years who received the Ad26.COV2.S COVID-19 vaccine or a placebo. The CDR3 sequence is CSVLRARSKETQYF. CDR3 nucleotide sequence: TGCAGCGTTCTACGGGCCCGAAGTAAAGAGACCCAGTACTTC. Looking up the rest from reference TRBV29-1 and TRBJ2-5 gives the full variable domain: SAVISQKPSRDICQRGTSLTIQCQVDSQVTMMFWYRQQPGQSLTLIATANQGSEATYESGFVIDKFPISRPNLTFSTLTVSNMSPEDSSIYLCSVLRARSKETQYFGPGTRLLVL.